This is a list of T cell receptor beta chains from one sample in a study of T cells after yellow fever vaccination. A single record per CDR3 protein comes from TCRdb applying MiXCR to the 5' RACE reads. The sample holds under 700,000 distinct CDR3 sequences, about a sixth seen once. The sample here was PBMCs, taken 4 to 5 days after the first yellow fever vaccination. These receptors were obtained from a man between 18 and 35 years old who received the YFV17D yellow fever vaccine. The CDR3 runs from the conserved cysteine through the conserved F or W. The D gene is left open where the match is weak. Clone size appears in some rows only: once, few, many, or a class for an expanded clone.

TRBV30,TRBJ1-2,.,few,CAWSPLFPVGGGYTF,TGTGCCTGGAGCCCCCTTTTCCCAGTTGGGGGAGGCTACACCTTC
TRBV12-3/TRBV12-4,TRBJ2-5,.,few,CASSFFTRETQYF,TGTGCCAGCAGTTTCTTTACTAGAGAGACCCAGTACTTC
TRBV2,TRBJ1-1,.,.,CASSGRGGSTEAFF,TGTGCCAGCAGTGGGCGGGGGGGAAGCACTGAAGCTTTCTTT
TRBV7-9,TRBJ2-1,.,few,CASSLVLRREGLEQFF,TGTGCCAGCAGCTTAGTTTTGAGACGTGAAGGGCTTGAGCAGTTCTTC
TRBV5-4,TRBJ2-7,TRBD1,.,CASSSGRDRVSYEQYF,TGTGCCAGCAGCTCGGGTCGGGACAGGGTCTCCTACGAGCAGTACTTC
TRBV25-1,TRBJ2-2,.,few,CASSEYGGASRELFF,TGTGCCAGCAGTGAATATGGCGGAGCGTCCCGGGAGCTGTTTTTT
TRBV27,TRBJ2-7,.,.,CASTPPYSYEQYF,TGTGCCAGCACCCCTCCGTATTCCTACGAGCAGTACTTC
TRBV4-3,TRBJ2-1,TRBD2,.,CASSQEAGDYEQFF,TGCGCCAGCAGCCAAGAAGCGGGAGACTATGAGCAGTTCTTC
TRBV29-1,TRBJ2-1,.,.,CSVSRGLVDEQFF,TGCAGCGTTTCTAGGGGCTTGGTGGATGAGCAGTTCTTC
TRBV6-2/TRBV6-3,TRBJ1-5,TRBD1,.,CASTSHRDRVAQPQHF,TGTGCCAGCACCTCTCATCGTGACAGGGTCGCTCAGCCCCAGCATTTT
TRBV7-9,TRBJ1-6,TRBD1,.,CASSLGGQGPSPLHF,TGTGCCAGCAGCTTAGGGGGACAGGGGCCTTCACCCCTCCACTTT
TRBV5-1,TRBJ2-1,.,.,CASSLLGGEEQFF,TGCGCCAGCAGCTTGTTAGGCGGGGAAGAGCAGTTCTTC
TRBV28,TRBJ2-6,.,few,CASSHSYGTQGEANVLTF,TGTGCCAGCAGCCACTCTTACGGGACTCAAGGGGAGGCCAACGTCCTGACTTTC
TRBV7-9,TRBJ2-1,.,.,CASSSIPSGAGEQFF,TGTGCCAGCAGCTCAATCCCGTCGGGGGCGGGTGAGCAGTTCTTC
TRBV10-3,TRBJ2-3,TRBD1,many,CAISESGQGRDTQYF,TGTGCCATCAGTGAGTCCGGACAGGGCAGAGATACGCAGTATTTT
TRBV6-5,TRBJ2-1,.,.,CASSYSRQTNEQFF,TGTGCCAGCAGTTACTCTAGACAGACGAATGAGCAGTTCTTC
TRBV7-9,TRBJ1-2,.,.,CGAEKGDYGYTF,TGTGGCGCGGAAAAGGGGGACTATGGCTACACCTTC
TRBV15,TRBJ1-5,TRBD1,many,CATSRSRGTDQPQHF,TGTGCCACCAGCAGAAGTAGGGGGACAGATCAGCCCCAGCATTTT
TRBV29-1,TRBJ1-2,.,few,CSAGPTTNYGYTF,TGCAGCGCTGGACCGACGACTAACTATGGCTACACCTTC
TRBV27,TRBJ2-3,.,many,CASSPGVSSTDTQYF,TGTGCCAGCAGTCCAGGGGTATCTAGCACAGATACGCAGTATTTT
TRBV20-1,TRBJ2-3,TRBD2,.,CCARDPGGGATDTQYF,TGCTGTGCTAGAGATCCGGGAGGGGGGGCCACAGATACGCAGTATTTT
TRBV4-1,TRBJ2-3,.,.,CASSQEQPAETALTDTQYF,TGCGCCAGCAGCCAAGAACAGCCCGCCGAAACCGCCCTCACAGATACGCAGTATTTT
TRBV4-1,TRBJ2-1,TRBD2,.,CASSRNLAGADNEQFF,TGCGCCAGCAGCCGAAACCTAGCGGGGGCCGACAATGAGCAGTTCTTC
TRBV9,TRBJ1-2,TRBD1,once,CASSVAPGQGTNYGYTF,TGTGCCAGCAGCGTAGCCCCAGGACAGGGCACTAACTATGGCTACACCTTC
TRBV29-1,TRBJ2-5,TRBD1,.,CSVRDRMETQYF,TGCAGCGTGCGGGACAGGATGGAGACCCAGTACTTC
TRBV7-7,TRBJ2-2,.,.,CASSLSPRGEVTGELFF,TGTGCCAGCAGCTTATCCCCTAGGGGGGAAGTTACCGGGGAGCTGTTTTTT
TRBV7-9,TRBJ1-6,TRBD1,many,CASSRDRVEFSPLHF,TGTGCCAGCAGCCGCGACAGGGTGGAGTTTTCACCCCTCCACTTT
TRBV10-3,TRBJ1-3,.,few,CAISSQGSGNTIYF,TGTGCCATCAGTTCGCAGGGTTCTGGAAACACCATATATTTT
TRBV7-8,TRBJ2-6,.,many,CASQLRGAGANVLTF,TGTGCCAGCCAACTTCGGGGAGCTGGGGCCAACGTCCTGACTTTC
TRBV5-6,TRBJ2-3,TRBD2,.,CASSLAGLAGPFRADTQYF,TGTGCCAGCAGCTTGGCCGGACTAGCGGGGCCGTTCCGCGCAGATACGCAGTATTTT
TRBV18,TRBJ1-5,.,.,CASSPSSAQPQHF,TGTGCCAGCTCACCTTCCTCTGCTCAGCCCCAGCATTTT
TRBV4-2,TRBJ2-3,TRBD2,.,CASSSVLAGVSTDTQYF,TGTGCCAGCAGCTCCGTCCTAGCGGGGGTTAGCACAGATACGCAGTATTTT
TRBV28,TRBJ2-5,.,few,CASSLSAGAYQETQYF,TGTGCCAGCAGTTTATCCGCGGGGGCCTACCAAGAGACCCAGTACTTC
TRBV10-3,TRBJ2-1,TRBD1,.,CAHQAGGHSNEQFF,TGTGCCCATCAGGCAGGGGGCCATTCCAATGAGCAGTTCTTC
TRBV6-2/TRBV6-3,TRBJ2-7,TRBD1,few,CASIGPGQGLFIRPYEQYF,TGTGCCAGCATTGGACCGGGACAGGGGTTATTTATTCGTCCGTACGAGCAGTACTTC
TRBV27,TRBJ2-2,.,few,CASSLSPDTGELFF,TGTGCCAGCAGTTTATCCCCGGACACCGGGGAGCTGTTTTTT